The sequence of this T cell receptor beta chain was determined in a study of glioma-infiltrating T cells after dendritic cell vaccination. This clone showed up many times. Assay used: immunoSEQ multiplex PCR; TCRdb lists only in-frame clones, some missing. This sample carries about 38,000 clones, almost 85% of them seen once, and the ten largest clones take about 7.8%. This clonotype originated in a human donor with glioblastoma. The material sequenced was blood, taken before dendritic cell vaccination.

CDR3 nucleotide sequence: TGTGCCAGTAGTATTCGTCCCGGTTTCACTGAAGCTTTCTTT. This translates into CASSIRPGFTEAFF. The rearrangement uses TRBV19 and TRBJ1-1; no firm D call. Germline values: CDR1 LNHDA, CDR2 SQIVND (reference sequence). The CDR3 is 14 residues long. V lost 3 bases, J lost 4 bases, and 12 bases lay in between.